Listed below are T cell receptor beta chains from one sample, sequenced in a study of blood T cell repertoires in COVID-19. This table comes from immunoSEQ multiplex PCR, and its TCRdb copy is limited to in-frame clones, with some not included. This table holds about 18,000 clones, about nine tenths found once. Sequencing was performed on peripheral blood. These receptors came from a human donor in a cohort sampled during active COVID-19. The donor label of this sample is uncertain. CDR3s leave out the opening cysteine and the closing phenylalanine or tryptophan. Clone size is not always given. Where it is, it says once, few, many or a class for expanded clones.

v_gene	abundance	len	j_gene	CDR3aa
TRBV7-8	.	13	TRBJ1-1	ASSPPNSGRGLAF
TRBV13	once	13	TRBJ2-1	ASSLRTSGRRGQF
TRBV19	few	14	TRBJ1-2	ASSIETGQGNYGYT
TRBV3-1/TRBV3-2	.	16	TRBJ2-3	ASSQEGLAGGGTDTQY
TRBV6-6	.	11	TRBJ1-3	ASSSRDGNTIY
TRBV5-6	few	9	TRBJ2-1	ASRGGGEQF
TRBV5-6	.	13	TRBJ2-1	ASSTLAATYNEQF
TRBV5-1	.	13	TRBJ1-1	ASSLEPGGRTEAF
TRBV24-1	.	16	TRBJ2-1	ATSDSRGQGAAYNEQF
TRBV6-1	large	14	TRBJ1-5	ASSEARGIGNQPQH
TRBV7-9	.	13	TRBJ2-2	ASSLGPAGGGELF
TRBV5-4	once	12	TRBJ1-1	ASSLRQARTEAF
TRBV25-1	few	13	TRBJ2-7	ASSEAGREQFGQY